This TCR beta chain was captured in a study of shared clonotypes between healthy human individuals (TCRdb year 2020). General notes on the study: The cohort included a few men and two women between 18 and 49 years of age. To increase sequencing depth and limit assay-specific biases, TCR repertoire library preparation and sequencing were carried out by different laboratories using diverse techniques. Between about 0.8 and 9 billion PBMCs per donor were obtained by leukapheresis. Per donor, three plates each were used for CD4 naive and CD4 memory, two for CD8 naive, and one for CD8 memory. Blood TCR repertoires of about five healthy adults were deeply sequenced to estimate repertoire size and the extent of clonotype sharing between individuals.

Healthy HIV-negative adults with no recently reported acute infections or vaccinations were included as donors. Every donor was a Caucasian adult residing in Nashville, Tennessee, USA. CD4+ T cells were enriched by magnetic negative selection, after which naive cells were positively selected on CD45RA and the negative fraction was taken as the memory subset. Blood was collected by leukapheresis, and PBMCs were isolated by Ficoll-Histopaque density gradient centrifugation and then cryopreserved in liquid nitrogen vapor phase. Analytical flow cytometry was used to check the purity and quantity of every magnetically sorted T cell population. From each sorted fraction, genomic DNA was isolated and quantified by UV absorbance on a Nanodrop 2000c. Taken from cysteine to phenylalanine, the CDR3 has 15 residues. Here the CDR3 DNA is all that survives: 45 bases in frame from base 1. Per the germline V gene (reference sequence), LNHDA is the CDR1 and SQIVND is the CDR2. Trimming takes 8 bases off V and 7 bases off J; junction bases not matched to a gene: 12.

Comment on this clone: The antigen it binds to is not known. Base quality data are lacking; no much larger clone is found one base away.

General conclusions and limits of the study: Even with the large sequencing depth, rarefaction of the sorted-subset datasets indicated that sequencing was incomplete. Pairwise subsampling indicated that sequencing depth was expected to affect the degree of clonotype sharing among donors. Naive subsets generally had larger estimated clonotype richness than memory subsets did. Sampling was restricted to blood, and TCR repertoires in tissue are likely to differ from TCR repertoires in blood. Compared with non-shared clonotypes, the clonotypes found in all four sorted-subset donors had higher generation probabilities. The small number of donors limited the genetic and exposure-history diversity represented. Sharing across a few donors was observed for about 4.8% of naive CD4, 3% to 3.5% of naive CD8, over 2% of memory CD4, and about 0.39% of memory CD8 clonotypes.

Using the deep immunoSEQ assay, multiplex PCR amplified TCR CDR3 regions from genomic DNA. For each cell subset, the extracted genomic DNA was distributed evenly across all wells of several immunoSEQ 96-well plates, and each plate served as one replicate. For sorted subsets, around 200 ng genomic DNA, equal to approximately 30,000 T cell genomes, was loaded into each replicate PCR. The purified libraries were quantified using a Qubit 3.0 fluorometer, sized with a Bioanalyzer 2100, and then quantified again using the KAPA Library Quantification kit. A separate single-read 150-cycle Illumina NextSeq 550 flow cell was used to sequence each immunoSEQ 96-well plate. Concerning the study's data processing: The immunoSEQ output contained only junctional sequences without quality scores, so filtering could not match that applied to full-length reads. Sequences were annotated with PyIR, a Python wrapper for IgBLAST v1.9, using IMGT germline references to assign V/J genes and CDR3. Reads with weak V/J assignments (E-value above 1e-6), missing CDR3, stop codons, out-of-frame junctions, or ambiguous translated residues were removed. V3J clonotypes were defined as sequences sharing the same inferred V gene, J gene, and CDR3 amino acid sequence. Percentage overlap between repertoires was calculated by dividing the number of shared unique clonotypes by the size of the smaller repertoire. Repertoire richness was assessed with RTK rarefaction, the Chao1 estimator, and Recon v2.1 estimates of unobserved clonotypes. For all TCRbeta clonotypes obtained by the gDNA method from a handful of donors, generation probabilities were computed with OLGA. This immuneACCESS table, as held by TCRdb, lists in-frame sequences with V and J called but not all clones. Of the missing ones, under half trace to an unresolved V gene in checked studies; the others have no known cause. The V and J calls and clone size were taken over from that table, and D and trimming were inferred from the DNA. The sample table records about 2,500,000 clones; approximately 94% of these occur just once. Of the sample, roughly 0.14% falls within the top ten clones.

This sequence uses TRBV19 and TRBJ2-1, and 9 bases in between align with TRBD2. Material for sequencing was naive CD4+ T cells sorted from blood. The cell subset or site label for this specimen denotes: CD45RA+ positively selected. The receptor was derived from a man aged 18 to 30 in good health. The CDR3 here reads CASLDPSGNRNEQFF. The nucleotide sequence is TGTGCCAGTTTGGACCCTAGCGGGAATAGGAATGAGCAGTTCTTC. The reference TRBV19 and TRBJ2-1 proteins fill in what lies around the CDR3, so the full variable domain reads DGGITQSPKYLFRKEGQNVTLSCEQNLNHDAMYWYRQDPGQGLRLIYYSQIVNDFQKGDIAEGYSVSREKKESFPLTVTSAQKNPTAFYLCASLDPSGNRNEQFFGPGTRLTVL.